A single sample gave rise to the 11 T cell receptor beta chains below, sequenced in a study of shared clonotypes between healthy human individuals. The table came from immunoSEQ multiplex PCR; TCRdb's copy has only in-frame clones and leaves some out. The sample includes some 2,000,000 clones, 85% to 95% of them seen just once. The sequenced material came from naive CD4+ T cells sorted from blood. The subset denotes: CD45RA+ positively selected. The receptors come from a man younger than 35 in good health.

V gene TRBV6-5 combines with J gene TRBJ1-2; D is uncertain. V was cut by 7 bases and J by 4 bases, with 16 bases left in between. The CDR3 length is 14 residues. The germline gives CDR1 MNHEY, CDR2 SVGAGI. CDR3 in amino acids: CASTAPWEGYGYTF. The CDR3 coding sequence is TGTGCCAGCACCGCGCCATGGGAGGGCTATGGCTACACCTTC.

The rearrangement joins TRBV5-4 to TRBJ2-1; TRBD1 aligns across 7 bases. The V gene end was trimmed by 4 bases and the J gene end by 0 bases; junction bases not matched to a gene: 7. Germline V gene sequence: CDR1 SGHNT, CDR2 YYREEE (reference sequence). This CDR3 comprises 16 residues. This chain's CDR3 is CASSPPGQSSYNEQFF. The CDR3 DNA follows: TGTGCCAGCAGCCCCCCGGGACAGAGCTCCTACAATGAGCAGTTCTTC.

This clone appeared a few times. The sample carries other DNA sequences with the same CDR3. The chain couples TRBV14 to TRBJ2-7; no firm D call. CDR3 length: 12 amino acids. Germline loops: CDR1 SGHDN, CDR2 FVKESK. Trimming cost V 4 bases and J 0 bases, with 4 bases left between them. The CDR3 sequence: CASSRSSYEQYF. For the CDR3, the DNA is TGTGCCAGCAGCCGGAGCTCCTACGAGCAGTACTTC.

This sequence joins TRBV10-3 and TRBJ1-2; D not certain. The V and J ends lost 2 bases and 1 base respectively, with 11 bases between them. From germline, CDR1 is ENHRY and CDR2 SYGVKD. The length of the CDR3 is 15 residues. This chain's CDR3 is CAISEPRRNNYGYTF. CDR3 nucleotide sequence: TGTGCCATCAGTGAGCCCCGACGGAATAACTATGGCTACACCTTC.

J is TRBJ2-2 and V is TRBV29-1; possible D gene TRBD2, 5 bases. From germline, CDR1 is SQVTM and CDR2 ANQGSEA. V was shortened by 0 bases and J by 3 bases, with 14 bases between the two germline ends. CDR3 length equals 16 residues. The CDR3 loop is CSVEDRGAPDTGELFF. The CDR3 DNA follows: TGCAGCGTTGAAGATCGGGGAGCCCCCGACACCGGGGAGCTGTTTTTT.

The chain couples TRBV5-6 to TRBJ1-1; D remains ambiguous. This CDR3 is 17 amino acids long. The ends were cut back, 0 bases at V and 1 base at J, with 16 bases in the middle. The germline gives CDR1 SGHDT, CDR2 YYEEEE. The CDR3 here is CASSLGAAMSWNTEAFF. CDR3 in DNA: TGTGCCAGCAGCTTGGGGGCAGCGATGTCCTGGAACACTGAAGCTTTCTTT.

V usage is TRBV19 and J usage is TRBJ1-5, with TRBD1 identical over 10 bases. J lost 2 bases, V lost 4 bases, and 5 bases had no gene match. This CDR3 has 16 residues. Germline V lookup: CDR1 LNHDA, CDR2 SQIVND (reference sequence). The CDR3 DNA sequence: TGTGCCAGTAGTACCGACAGGGGGCGAGGCAATCAGCCCCAGCATTTT. Its translation is CASSTDRGRGNQPQHF.

This chain uses TRBV15 with TRBJ1-2; D is ambiguous. Germline V gene sequence: CDR1 LNHNV, CDR2 YYDKDF (reference sequence). The CDR3 length is 16 residues. The germline V and J ends were trimmed by 0 bases and 0 bases, with 11 bases remaining between them. The CDR3: CATSRDRRIANYGYTF. The CDR3 nucleotides are TGTGCCACCAGCAGAGATCGACGAATAGCTAACTATGGCTACACCTTC.

This chain uses TRBV7-6 with TRBJ2-2; weak D call: TRBD2 (6 bases). CDR1 is SGHVS, CDR2 FNYEAQ, per germline. The CDR3 spans 16 residues. Trimming removed 7 bases from V and 6 bases from J, with 21 bases in between. The CDR3 region has the DNA TGTGCCAGCACCACTGGGGCGGGACTCCGTTCCGGGGAGCTGTTTTTT. Translating it yields CASTTGAGLRSGELFF.

CDR3 coding DNA: TGCGCCAGCAGCGGACAATTCTACGAGCAGTACTTC. This sequence encodes CASSGQFYEQYF. The V and J genes are TRBV10-2 and TRBJ2-7; D may be TRBD1 (5 bases). Trimming left V 6 bases short and J 3 bases short, with 9 bases between. CDR1 is WSHSY and CDR2 is SAAADI in the germline V gene. CDR3 size: 12 residues.

The chain is built from TRBV6-1 and TRBJ1-1, with D uncertain. Germline assignment: CDR1 MNHNS and CDR2 SASEGT. The V end lost 3 bases, the J end lost 4 bases, and 9 bases lay between the germline ends. This CDR3 is 13 amino acids long. The CDR3 reads CASSDPTTTEAFF. The CDR3, as DNA: TGTGCCAGCAGTGACCCGACAACCACTGAAGCTTTCTTT.